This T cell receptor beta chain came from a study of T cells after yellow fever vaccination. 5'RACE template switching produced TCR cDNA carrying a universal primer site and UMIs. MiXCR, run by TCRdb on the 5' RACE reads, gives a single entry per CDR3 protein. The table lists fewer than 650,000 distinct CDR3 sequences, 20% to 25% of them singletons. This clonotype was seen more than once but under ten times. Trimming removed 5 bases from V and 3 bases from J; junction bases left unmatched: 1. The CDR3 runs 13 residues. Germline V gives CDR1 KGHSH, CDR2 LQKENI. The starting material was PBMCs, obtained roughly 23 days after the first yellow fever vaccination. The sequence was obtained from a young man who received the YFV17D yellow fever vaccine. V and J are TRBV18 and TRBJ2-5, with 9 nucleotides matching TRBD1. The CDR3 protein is CASSWTGEETQYF. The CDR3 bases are TGTGCCAGCTCATGGACAGGGGAAGAGACCCAGTACTTC.